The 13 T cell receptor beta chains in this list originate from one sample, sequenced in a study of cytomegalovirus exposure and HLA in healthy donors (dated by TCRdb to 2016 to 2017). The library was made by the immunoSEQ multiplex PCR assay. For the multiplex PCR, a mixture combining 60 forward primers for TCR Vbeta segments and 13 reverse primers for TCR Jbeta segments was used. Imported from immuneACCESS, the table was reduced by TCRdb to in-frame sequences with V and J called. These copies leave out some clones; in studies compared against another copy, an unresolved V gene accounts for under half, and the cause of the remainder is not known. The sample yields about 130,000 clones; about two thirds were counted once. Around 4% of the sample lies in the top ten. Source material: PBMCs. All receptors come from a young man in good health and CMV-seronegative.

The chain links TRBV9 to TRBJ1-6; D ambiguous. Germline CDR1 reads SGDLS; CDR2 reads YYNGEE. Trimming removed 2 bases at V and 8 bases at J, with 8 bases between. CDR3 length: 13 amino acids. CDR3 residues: CASSVTSDSPLHF. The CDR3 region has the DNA TGTGCCAGCAGCGTTACGAGTGATTCACCCCTCCACTTT.

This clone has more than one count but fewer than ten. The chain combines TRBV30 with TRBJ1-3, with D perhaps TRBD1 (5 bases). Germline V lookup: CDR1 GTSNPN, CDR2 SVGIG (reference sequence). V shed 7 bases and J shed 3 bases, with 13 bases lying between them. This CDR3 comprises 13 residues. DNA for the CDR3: TGTGCCTTCAGGGATCTCAATGGAAACACCATATATTTT. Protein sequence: CAFRDLNGNTIYF.

DNA of the CDR3: TGCGCCAGCAGCTTGGGCCCATTACTAGCGGGGGTTGAGCAGTTCTTC. Amino acids: CASSLGPLLAGVEQFF. The chain combines TRBV5-1 with TRBJ2-1; 11 bases line up with TRBD2. The CDR3 length is 16 residues. The germline CDR1 and CDR2 sequences are SGHRS and YFSETQ. J was trimmed by 9 bases and V by 0 bases; bases with no gene match: 8.

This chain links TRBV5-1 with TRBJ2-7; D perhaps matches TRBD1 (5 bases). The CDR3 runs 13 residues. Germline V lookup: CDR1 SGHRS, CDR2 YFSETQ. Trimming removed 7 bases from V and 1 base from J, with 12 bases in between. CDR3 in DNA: TGCGCCAGCGCGGTGGGGCAATCCTACGAGCAGTACTTC. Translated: CASAVGQSYEQYF.

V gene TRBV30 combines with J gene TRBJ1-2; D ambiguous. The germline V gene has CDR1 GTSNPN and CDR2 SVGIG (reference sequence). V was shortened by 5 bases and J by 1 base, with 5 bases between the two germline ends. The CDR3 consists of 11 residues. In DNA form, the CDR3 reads TGTGCCTGGTCCAATAACTATGGCTACACCTTC. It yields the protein CAWSNNYGYTF.

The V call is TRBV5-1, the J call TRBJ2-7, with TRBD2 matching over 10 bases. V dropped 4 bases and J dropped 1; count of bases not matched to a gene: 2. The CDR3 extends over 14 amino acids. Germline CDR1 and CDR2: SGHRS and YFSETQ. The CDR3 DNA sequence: TGCGCCAGCAGCACGACTAGCGGGTCCTACGAGCAGTACTTC. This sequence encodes CASSTTSGSYEQYF. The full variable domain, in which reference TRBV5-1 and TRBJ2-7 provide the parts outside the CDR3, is KAGVTQTPRYLIKTRGQQVTLSCSPISGHRSVSWYQQTPGQGLQFLFEYFSETQRNKGNFPGRFSGRQFSNSRSEMNVSTLELGDSALYLCASSTTSGSYEQYFGPGTRLTVT.

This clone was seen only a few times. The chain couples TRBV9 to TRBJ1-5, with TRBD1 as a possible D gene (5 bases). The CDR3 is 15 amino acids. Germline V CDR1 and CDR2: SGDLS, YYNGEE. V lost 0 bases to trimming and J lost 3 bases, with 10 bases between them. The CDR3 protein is CASSVDPQVNQPQHF. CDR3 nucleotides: TGTGCCAGCAGCGTAGACCCACAGGTCAATCAGCCCCAGCATTTT.

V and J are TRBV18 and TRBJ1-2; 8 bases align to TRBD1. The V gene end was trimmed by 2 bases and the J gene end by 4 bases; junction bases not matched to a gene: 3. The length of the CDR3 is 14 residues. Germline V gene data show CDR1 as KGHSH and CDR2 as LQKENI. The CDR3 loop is CASSPAGGAYGYTF. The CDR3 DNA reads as TGTGCCAGCTCACCAGCAGGGGGCGCCTATGGCTACACCTTC.

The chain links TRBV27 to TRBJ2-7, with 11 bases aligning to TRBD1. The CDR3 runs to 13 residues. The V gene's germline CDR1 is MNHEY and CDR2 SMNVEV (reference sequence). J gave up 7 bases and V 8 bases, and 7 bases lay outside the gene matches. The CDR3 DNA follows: TGTGCCAGCCGAGGACAGGGGGCGAGTGAGCAGTACTTC. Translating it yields CASRGQGASEQYF.

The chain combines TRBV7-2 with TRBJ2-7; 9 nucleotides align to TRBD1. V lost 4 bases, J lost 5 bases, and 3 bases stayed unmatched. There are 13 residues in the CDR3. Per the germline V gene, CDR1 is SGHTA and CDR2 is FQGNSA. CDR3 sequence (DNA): TGTGCCAGCAGCTCAAGACAGGGGGACGAGCAGTACTTC. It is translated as CASSSRQGDEQYF.

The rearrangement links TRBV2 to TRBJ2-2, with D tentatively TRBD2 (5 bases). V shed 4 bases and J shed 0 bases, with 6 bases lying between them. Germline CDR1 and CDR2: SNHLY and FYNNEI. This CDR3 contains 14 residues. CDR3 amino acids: CASSVLANTGELFF. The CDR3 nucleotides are TGTGCCAGCAGTGTACTAGCGAACACCGGGGAGCTGTTTTTT.

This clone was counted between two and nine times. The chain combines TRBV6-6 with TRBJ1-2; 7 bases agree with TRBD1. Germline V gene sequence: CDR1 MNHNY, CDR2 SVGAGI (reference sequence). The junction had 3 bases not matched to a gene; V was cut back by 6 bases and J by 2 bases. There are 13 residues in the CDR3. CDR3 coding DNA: TGTGCCAGCAGCCGGACAGGCAACTATGGCTACACCTTC. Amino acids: CASSRTGNYGYTF.

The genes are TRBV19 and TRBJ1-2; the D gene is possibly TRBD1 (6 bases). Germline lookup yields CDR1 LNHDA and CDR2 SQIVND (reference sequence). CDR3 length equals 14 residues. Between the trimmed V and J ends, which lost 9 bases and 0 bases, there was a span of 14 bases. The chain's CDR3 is CASFSSGANYGYTF. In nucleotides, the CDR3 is TGTGCCAGCTTTTCGTCAGGGGCTAACTATGGCTACACCTTC.